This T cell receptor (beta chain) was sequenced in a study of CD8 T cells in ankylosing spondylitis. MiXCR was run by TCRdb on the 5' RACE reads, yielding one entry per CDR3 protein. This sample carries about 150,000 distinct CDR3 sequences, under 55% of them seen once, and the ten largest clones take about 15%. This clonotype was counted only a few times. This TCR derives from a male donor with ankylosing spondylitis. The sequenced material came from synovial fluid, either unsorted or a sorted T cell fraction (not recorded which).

CDR3 in DNA: TGCAGCGTTGCGACAGGGCTTAACTATGGCTACACCTTC. Translated: CSVATGLNYGYTF. The chain is built from TRBV29-1 and TRBJ1-2; 7 bases line up with TRBD1. V lost 4 bases and J lost 1; bases outside the gene matches: 3. The CDR3 extends over 13 amino acids. CDR1 is SQVTM, CDR2 ANQGSEA, per germline.